A single sample is the source of the 6 T cell receptor beta chains below, sequenced in a study of blood T cell repertoires in COVID-19. Method: immunoSEQ multiplex PCR; TCRdb's copy keeps in-frame clones and lacks some. Among fewer than 250,000 clones listed, approximately 85% were seen once. What was sequenced was peripheral blood. Receptors were obtained from a woman between 65 and 79 years old with acute or convalescent COVID-19.

The chain has TRBV2 and TRBJ1-5; TRBD1 agrees at 8 bases. The germline V gene encodes CDR1 SNHLY and CDR2 FYNNEI. The CDR3 length is 15 residues. The junction had 8 bases not matched to a gene; V was cut back by 4 bases and J by 6 bases. The CDR3 region has the DNA TGTGCCAGCAGTGGGGCCAGGGGGCTAGGTCAGCCCCAGCATTTT. Amino acid sequence: CASSGARGLGQPQHF.

V and J are TRBV10-3 and TRBJ2-2; 7 bases are shared with TRBD1. The CDR3 consists of 11 residues. V was clipped by 10 bases and J by 6 bases; unmatched bases: 2. The germline V gene encodes CDR1 ENHRY and CDR2 SYGVKD. CDR3 sequence reads: CATGQSGELFF. CDR3 DNA: TGTGCCACGGGACAGTCCGGGGAGCTGTTTTTT.

The V and J genes are TRBV18 and TRBJ2-1, with TRBD1 identical over 12 bases. Germline V gives CDR1 KGHSH, CDR2 LQKENI. The CDR3 contains 17 residues. V gave up 3 bases and J gave up 7 bases; unmatched junction bases: 10. The CDR3 nucleotides read TGTGCCAGCTCACCGGGACAGGGGGCGCTCCGGATGAATGAGCAGTTCTTC. Protein sequence: CASSPGQGALRMNEQFF.

This clone was detected once. The chain is built from TRBV6-5 and TRBJ1-2; unclear D gene. Germline V gives CDR1 MNHEY, CDR2 SVGAGI. CDR3 length: 13 residues. Between the trimmed V and J ends, which lost 1 base and 4 bases, there was a span of 7 bases. The CDR3 loop reads CASSYLESYGYTF. As DNA, the CDR3 is TGTGCCAGCAGTTACTTAGAATCCTATGGCTACACCTTC.

The V gene is TRBV15, the J gene TRBJ2-7; no clear D. Germline lookup yields CDR1 LNHNV and CDR2 YYDKDF (reference sequence). Trimming took off 0 bases at V and 6 bases at J, with 9 bases between the two ends. This CDR3 has 13 amino acids. CDR3 sequence: CATSRERSSEQYF. The DNA of the CDR3 is TGTGCCACCAGCAGAGAGCGGAGCTCCGAGCAGTACTTC. Together with reference TRBV15 and TRBJ2-7, the CDR3 gives the full variable domain: DAMVIQNPRYQVTQFGKPVTLSCSQTLNHNVMYWYQQKSSQAPKLLFHYYDKDFNNEADTPDNFQSRRPNTSFCFLDIRSPGLGDTAMYLCATSRERSSEQYFGPGTRLTVT.

The V and J genes are TRBV15 and TRBJ1-5, with a tentative D call TRBD1 (5 bases). This CDR3 is 13 amino acids long. Trimming took 0 bases from V and 5 from J, leaving 5 bases between them. The V gene's germline CDR1 is LNHNV and CDR2 YYDKDF (reference sequence). The chain's CDR3 is CATSREGDQPQHF. Here the CDR3 DNA reads TGTGCCACCAGCAGAGAAGGGGATCAGCCCCAGCATTTT.